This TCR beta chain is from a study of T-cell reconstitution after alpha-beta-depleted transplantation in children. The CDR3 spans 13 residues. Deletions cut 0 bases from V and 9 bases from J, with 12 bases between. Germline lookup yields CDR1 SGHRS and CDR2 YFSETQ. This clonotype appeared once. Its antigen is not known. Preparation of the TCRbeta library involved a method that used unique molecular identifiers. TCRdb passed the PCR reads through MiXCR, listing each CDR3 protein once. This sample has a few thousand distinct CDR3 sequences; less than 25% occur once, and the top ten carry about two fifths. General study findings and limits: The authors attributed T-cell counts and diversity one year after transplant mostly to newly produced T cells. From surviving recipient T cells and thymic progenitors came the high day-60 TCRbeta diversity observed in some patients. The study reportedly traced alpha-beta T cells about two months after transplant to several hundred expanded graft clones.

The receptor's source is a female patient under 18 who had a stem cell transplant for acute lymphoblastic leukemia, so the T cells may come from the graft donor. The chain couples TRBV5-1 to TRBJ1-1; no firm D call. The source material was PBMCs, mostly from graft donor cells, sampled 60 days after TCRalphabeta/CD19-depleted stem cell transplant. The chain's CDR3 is CASSLEPGGKAFF. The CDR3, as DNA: TGCGCCAGCAGCTTGGAACCAGGCGGGAAAGCTTTCTTT.